The entry below gives a single TCR beta chain sequence along with its context. Germline CDR1 and CDR2: MNHEY and SVGAGI. Trimming left V 10 bases short and J 4 bases short, with 10 bases between. This CDR3 contains 11 residues. These data originate in a study of blood T cell repertoires in COVID-19. As for the study in general: Sites across the United States, Italy and Spain contributed samples from acute and convalescent COVID-19.

Here immunoSEQ multiplex PCR was the method, and the copy in TCRdb shows in-frame clones only, minus some. The table includes 150,000 to 190,000 clones, under 90% detected once. This chain uses TRBV6-5 with TRBJ1-1; D perhaps matches TRBD1 (5 bases). The sequence derives from a man aged 50 to 59 who had recovered from COVID-19. Sequencing was done on a sample of PBMCs or T cells enriched from blood (not recorded which). The CDR3 DNA reads TGTGCCACCCGGGGGGGCACTGAAGCTTTCTTT. Translating gives CATRGGTEAFF.